The 7 T cell receptor beta chains reported below all come from one sample, sequenced in a study of beta chain features in type 1 diabetes. Expressed TCRB transcripts were sequenced because the entire RNA isolate underwent reverse transcription. Generated by immunoSEQ multiplex PCR, the TCRdb table keeps only in-frame clones and is missing some. The sample yields about 620,000 clones, less than 20% seen once. Specimen: naive CD4+ T cells from blood. Source of these receptors: a man younger than 35 in good health.

This rearrangement joins TRBV28 to TRBJ2-1; weak D call: TRBD1 (6 bases). The germline V gene encodes CDR1 MDHEN and CDR2 SYDVKM. Trimming cost V 2 bases and J 10 bases, with 12 bases left between them. The CDR3 totals 13 residues. The CDR3 DNA reads TGTGCCAGCAGTTTAGGGAACGACAGGGAGCAGTTCTTC. It specifies CASSLGNDREQFF.

The CDR3 sequence: CASSPAHSGNTEAFF. The CDR3 DNA reads TGTGCCAGCTCACCAGCGCACAGCGGGAACACTGAAGCTTTCTTT. V gene TRBV18 combines with J gene TRBJ1-1; D gene ambiguous. Germline CDR1 KGHSH, CDR2 LQKENI. This CDR3 spans 15 amino acids. Trimming cost V 2 bases and J 1 base, with 11 bases left between them.

V usage is TRBV7-2 and J usage is TRBJ2-5, with 7 nucleotides matching TRBD1. The tail of the sequence fits TRBJ2-7 better, so the J call may be wrong. Germline V lookup: CDR1 SGHTA, CDR2 FQGNSA. CDR3 length equals 14 residues. The CDR3 DNA reads as TGTGCCAGCAGCTTAGCGGGACAGAGCTACGAGCAGTACTTC. Amino acid sequence: CASSLAGQSYEQYF.

This chain joins TRBV13 and TRBJ2-7; D not resolved. Between the trimmed V and J ends, which lost 3 bases and 6 bases, there was a span of 9 bases. Germline loops: CDR1 PRHDT, CDR2 FYEKMQ (reference sequence). This CDR3 is 12 amino acids long. CDR3 bases: TGTGCCAGCAGCTTGTCTGGCCGCGAGCAGTACTTC. The encoded protein is CASSLSGREQYF. The whole variable domain, filled in from reference TRBV13 and TRBJ2-7, reads AAGVIQSPRHLIKEKRETATLKCYPIPRHDTVYWYQQGPGQDPQFLISFYEKMQSDKGSIPDRFSAQQFSDYHSELNMSSLELGDSALYFCASSLSGREQYFGPGTRLTVT.

This clone showed up just a few times. The chain employs TRBV10-3 and TRBJ1-1; D is possibly TRBD1 (5 bases). Trimming removed 11 bases from V and 0 bases from J, with 19 bases in between. This CDR3 is built from 15 residues. Germline CDR1 ENHRY, CDR2 SYGVKD. The CDR3 DNA sequence: TGTGCCCAAAGAAGGGACCTCGGAATGAACACTGAAGCTTTCTTT. It encodes CAQRRDLGMNTEAFF.

The chain joins TRBV6-4 to TRBJ2-2; TRBD2 matches 12 bases. This CDR3 is built from 18 residues. V was clipped by 6 bases and J by 0 bases; unmatched bases: 8. Germline assignment: CDR1 MRHNA and CDR2 SNTAGT. The CDR3 sequence: CASRETSGRNSNTGELFF. In nucleotides, the CDR3 is TGTGCCAGCAGAGAAACTAGCGGGAGGAATTCGAACACCGGGGAGCTGTTTTTT.

This clone was recorded a few times. The V call is TRBV7-2, the J call TRBJ2-7, with 7 bases fitting TRBD2. Trimming at V came to 2 bases and at J to 6 bases, leaving 7 bases not matched to a gene. Germline assignment: CDR1 SGHTA and CDR2 FQGNSA. CDR3 length: 14 amino acids. CDR3 protein: CASSLQPTSPEQYF. CDR3 DNA: TGTGCCAGCAGCTTACAACCGACTAGCCCCGAGCAGTACTTC.